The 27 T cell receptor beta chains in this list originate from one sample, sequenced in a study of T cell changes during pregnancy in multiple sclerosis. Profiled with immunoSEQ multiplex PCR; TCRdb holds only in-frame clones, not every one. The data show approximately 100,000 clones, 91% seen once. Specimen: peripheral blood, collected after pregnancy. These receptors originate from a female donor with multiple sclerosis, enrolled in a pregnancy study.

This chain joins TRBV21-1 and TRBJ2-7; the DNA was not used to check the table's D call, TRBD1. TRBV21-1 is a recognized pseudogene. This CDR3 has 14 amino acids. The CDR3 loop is CASSFVTVIHEQYF. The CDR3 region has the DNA TGTGCCAGCAGCTTTGTTACAGTTATCCACGAGCAGTACTTC.

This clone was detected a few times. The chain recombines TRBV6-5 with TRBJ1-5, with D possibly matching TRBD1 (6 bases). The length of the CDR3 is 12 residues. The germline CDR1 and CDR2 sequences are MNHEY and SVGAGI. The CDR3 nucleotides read TGTGCAGACAGGACGAGCAATCAGCCCCAGCATTTT. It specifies CADRTSNQPQHF.

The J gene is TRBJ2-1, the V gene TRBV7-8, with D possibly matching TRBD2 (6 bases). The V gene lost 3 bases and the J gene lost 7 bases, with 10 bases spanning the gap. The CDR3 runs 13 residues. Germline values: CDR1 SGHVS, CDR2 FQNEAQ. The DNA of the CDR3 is TGTGCCAGCAGCTTTCACGCGGGGAATGAGCAGTTCTTC. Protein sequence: CASSFHAGNEQFF.

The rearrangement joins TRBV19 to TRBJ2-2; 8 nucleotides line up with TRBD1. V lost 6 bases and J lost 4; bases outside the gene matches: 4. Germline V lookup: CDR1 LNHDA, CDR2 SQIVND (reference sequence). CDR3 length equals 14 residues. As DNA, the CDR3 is TGTGCCAGTAGAACGGACAGGGCCACCGGGGAGCTGTTTTTT. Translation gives CASRTDRATGELFF.

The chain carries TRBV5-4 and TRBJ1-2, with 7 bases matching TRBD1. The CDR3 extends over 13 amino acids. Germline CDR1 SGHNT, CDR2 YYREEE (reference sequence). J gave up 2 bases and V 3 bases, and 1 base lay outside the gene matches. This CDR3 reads CASSSGQNYGYTF. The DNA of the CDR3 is TGTGCCAGCAGCTCGGGACAGAACTATGGCTACACCTTC.

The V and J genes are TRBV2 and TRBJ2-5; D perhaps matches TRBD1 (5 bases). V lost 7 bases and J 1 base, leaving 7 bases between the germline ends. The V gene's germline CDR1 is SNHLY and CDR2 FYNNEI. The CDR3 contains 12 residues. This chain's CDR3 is CASKRGQETQYF. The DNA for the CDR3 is TGTGCCAGCAAAAGGGGCCAAGAGACCCAGTACTTC.

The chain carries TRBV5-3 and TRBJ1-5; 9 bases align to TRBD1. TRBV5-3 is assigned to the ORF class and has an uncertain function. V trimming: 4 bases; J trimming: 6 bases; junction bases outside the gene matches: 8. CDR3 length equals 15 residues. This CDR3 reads CARSRPGQGRQPQHF. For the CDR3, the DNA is TGTGCCAGAAGCCGCCCGGGACAGGGTCGTCAGCCCCAGCATTTT.

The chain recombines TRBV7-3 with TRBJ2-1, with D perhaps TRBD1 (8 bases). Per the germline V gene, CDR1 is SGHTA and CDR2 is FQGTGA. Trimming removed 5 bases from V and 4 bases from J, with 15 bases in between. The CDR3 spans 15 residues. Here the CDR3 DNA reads TGTGCCAGCAGCCGAGGACAGGGAGGGTACAATGAGCAGTTCTTC. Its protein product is CASSRGQGGYNEQFF.

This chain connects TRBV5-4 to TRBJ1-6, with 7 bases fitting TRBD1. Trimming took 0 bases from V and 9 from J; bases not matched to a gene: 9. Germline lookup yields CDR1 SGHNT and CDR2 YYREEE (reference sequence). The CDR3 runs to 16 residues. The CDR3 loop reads CASSLDRQGVGSPLHF. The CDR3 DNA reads TGTGCCAGCAGCTTGGACAGACAGGGCGTAGGTTCACCCCTCCACTTT.

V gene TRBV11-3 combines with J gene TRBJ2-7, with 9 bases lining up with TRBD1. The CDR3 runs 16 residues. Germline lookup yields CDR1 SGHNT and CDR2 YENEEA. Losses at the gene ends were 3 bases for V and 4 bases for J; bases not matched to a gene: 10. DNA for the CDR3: TGTGCCAGCAGCTTGGAGGCCGGGACAGGGAGGTACGAGCAGTACTTC. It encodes CASSLEAGTGRYEQYF.

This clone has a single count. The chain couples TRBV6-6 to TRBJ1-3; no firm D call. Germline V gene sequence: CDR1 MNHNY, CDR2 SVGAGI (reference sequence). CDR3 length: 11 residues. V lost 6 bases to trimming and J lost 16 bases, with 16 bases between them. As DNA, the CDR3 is TGTGCCAGCAGCCCAGGACTTCTCAAGTATTTT. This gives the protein CASSPGLLKYF.

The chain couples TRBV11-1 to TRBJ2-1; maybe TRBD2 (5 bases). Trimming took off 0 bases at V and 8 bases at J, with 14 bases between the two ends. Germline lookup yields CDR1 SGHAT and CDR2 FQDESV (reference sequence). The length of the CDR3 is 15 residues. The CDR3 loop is CASSLADGSSDEQFF. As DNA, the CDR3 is TGTGCCAGCAGCTTAGCGGATGGGAGCTCGGATGAGCAGTTCTTC.

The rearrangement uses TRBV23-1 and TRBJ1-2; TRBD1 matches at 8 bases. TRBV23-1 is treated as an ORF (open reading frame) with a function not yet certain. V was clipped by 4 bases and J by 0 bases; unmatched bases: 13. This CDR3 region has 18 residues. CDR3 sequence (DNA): TGCGCCAGCAGTCCAAACCGACAGGGGCAACAAGCTAACTATGGCTACACCTTC. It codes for CASSPNRQGQQANYGYTF.

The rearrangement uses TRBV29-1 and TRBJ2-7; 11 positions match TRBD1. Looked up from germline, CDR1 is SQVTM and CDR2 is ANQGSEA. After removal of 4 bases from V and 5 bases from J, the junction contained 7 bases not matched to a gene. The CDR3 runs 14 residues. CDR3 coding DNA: TGCAGCGTTGTGGGACAGGGGGGCCCGGACGAGCAGTACTTC. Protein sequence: CSVVGQGGPDEQYF.

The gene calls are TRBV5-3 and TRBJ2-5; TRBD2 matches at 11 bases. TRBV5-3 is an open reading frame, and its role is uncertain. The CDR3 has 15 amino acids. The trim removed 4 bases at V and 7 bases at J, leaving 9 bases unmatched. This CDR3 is CARSTSGGPSGTQYF. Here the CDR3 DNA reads TGTGCCAGAAGCACTAGCGGGGGACCCTCAGGGACCCAGTACTTC.

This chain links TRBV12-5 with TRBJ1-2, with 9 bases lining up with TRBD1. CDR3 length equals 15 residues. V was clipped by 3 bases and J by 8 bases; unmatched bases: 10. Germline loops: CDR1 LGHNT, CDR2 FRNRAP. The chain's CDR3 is CASGFPGQGKGGYTF. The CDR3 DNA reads TGTGCTAGTGGTTTCCCGGGACAGGGAAAGGGCGGCTACACCTTC.

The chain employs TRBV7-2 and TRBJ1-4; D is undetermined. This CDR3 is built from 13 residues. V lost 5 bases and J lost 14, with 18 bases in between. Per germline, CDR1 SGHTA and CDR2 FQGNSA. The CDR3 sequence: CASSPSPPQNLFF. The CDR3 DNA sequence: TGTGCCAGCAGCCCCTCACCTCCCCAGAACCTGTTTTTT.

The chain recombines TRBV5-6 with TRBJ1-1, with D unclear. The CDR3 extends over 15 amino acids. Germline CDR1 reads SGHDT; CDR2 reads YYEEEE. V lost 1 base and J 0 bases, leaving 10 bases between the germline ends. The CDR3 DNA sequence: TGTGCCAGCAGCTTGCCACCGGTTTTGAACACTGAAGCTTTCTTT. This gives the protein CASSLPPVLNTEAFF.

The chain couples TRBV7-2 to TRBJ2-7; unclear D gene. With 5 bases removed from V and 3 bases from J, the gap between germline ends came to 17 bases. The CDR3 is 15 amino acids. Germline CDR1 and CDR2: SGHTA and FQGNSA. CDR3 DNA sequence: TGTGCCAGCAGCCCCGGGTCGGCGCAGAACTACGAGCAGTACTTC. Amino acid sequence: CASSPGSAQNYEQYF. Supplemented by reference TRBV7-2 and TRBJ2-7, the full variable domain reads GAGVSQSPSNKVTEKGKDVELRCDPISGHTALYWYRQSLGQGLEFLIYFQGNSAPDKSGLPSDRFSAERTGGSVSTLTIQRTQQEDSAVYLCASSPGSAQNYEQYFGPGTRLTVT.

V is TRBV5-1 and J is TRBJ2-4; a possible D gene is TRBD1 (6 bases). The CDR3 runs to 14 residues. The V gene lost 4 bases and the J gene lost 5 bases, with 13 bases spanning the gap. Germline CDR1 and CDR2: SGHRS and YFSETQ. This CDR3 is CASSMAGAQNIQYF. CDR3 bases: TGCGCCAGCAGCATGGCAGGGGCACAAAACATTCAGTACTTC.

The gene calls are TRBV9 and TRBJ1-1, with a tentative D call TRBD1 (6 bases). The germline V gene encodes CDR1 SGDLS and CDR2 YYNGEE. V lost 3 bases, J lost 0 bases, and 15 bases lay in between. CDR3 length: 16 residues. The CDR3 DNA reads TGTGCCAGCAGCGAGGCGCCGGACAGATTGAACACTGAAGCTTTCTTT. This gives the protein CASSEAPDRLNTEAFF.

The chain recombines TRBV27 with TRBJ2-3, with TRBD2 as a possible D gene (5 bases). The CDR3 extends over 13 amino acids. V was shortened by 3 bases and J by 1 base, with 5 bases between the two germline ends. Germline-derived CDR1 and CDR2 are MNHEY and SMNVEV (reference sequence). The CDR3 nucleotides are TGTGCCAGCAGTTTGCGGGGCACAGATACGCAGTATTTT. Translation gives CASSLRGTDTQYF.

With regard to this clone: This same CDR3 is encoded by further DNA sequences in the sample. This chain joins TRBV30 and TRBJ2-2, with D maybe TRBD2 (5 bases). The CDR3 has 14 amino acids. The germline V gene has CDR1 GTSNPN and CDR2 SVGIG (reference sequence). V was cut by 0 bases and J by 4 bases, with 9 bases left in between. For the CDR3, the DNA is TGTGCCTGGAGTGTACTAGGTGGCACCGGGGAGCTGTTTTTT. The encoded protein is CAWSVLGGTGELFF.

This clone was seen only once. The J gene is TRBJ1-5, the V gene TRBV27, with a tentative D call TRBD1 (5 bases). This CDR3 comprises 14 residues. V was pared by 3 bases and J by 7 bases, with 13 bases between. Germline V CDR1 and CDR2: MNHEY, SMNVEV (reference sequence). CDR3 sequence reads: CASSLNQGIQPQHF. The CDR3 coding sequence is TGTGCCAGCAGTTTGAACCAGGGCATCCAGCCCCAGCATTTT.

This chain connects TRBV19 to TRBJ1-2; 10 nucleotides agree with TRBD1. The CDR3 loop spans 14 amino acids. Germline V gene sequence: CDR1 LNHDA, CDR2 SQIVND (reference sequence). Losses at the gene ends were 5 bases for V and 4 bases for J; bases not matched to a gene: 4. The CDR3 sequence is CASSGQGVGYGYTF. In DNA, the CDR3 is TGTGCCAGTAGTGGACAGGGGGTAGGCTATGGCTACACCTTC.

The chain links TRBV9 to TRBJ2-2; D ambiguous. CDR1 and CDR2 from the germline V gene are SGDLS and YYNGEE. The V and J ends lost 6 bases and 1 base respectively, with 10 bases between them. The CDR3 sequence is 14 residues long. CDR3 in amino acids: CASKGGENTGELFF. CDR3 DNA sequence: TGTGCCAGCAAAGGCGGAGAGAACACCGGGGAGCTGTTTTTT.

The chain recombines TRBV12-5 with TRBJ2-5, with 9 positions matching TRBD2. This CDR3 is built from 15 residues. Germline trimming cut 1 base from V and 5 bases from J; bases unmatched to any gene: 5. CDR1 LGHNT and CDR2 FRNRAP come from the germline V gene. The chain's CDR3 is CASGLGAGGGETQYF. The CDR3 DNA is TGTGCTAGTGGTTTGGGAGCGGGGGGAGGGGAGACCCAGTACTTC.